These T cell receptor beta chains were read from a single sample in a study of T-cell memory formation after mild COVID-19. TCRdb re-called the 5' RACE reads with MiXCR, one entry per CDR3 protein. The table has roughly 120,000 distinct CDR3 sequences, roughly 15% seen once. The sequencing input was PBMCs or a T cell subset sorted from them (not recorded which). These receptors were taken from an adult woman who had mild COVID-19 (a few samples of this study predate the infection). Cell type and time point are not known. CDR3s include the opening cysteine and the closing phenylalanine or tryptophan.

J,V,CDR3
TRBJ2-3,TRBV2,CASRTRGGQGLTDTQYF
TRBJ1-5,TRBV20-1,CSAKSGQSYLPQHF
TRBJ1-2,TRBV5-5,CASNLPDRVNYGYTF
TRBJ1-4,TRBV5-1,CASSLAGTATNEKLFF
TRBJ2-5,TRBV7-6,CASSLPQGPETQYF
TRBJ2-3,TRBV5-5,CASSVAPTSADTQYF
TRBJ2-1,TRBV7-3,CASSLTGLSYNEQFF
TRBJ2-3,TRBV20-1,CSARLSSGRTDTQYF
TRBJ1-1,TRBV7-8,CASSLQQQNTEAFF
TRBJ1-1,TRBV5-5,CASSLGSGTSGTEAFF
TRBJ2-1,TRBV29-1,CSVYPDRSNEQFF
TRBJ1-3,TRBV3-1,CASSPPAGISGNTIYF
TRBJ2-1,TRBV10-2,CASRRGGSYNEQFF
TRBJ2-7,TRBV4-3,CASIQDRLNREQYF
TRBJ2-7,TRBV24-1,CATGGPTAEQYF
TRBJ2-5,TRBV5-1,CASSLGGPPETQYF
TRBJ2-7,TRBV5-1,CASSRTGQLPTYEQYF
TRBJ2-1,TRBV7-9,CASTQTGGPVDGQFF
TRBJ2-7,TRBV29-1,CSVVSGSGASYEQYF
TRBJ2-1,TRBV5-6,CASSVTYEQFF
TRBJ1-6,TRBV6-4,CASSVWGSNSPLHF
TRBJ2-4,TRBV6-2/TRBV6-3,CASREGGRLANIQYF
TRBJ2-2,TRBV14,CASSPQAGPTGELFF
TRBJ1-1,TRBV12-3/TRBV12-4,CASSHFGMNTEAFF
TRBJ2-7,TRBV7-8,CASSLEGTSKYEQYF
TRBJ1-3,TRBV5-1,CASGTGTSGNTIYF
TRBJ2-1,TRBV5-1,CASSSLAGGNNEQFF
TRBJ2-3,TRBV11-1,CASRPGTGSPDTQYF
TRBJ2-2,TRBV7-2,CASSFRTSITGELFF
TRBJ2-3,TRBV12-3/TRBV12-4,CASSLKAGGADTQYF
TRBJ1-5,TRBV29-1,CSVRTGEQPQHF
TRBJ2-1,TRBV11-3,CASSFRAPGSSYNEQFF
TRBJ1-4,TRBV30,CAWSAGQPNEKLFF
TRBJ2-1,TRBV27,CASRVTGVGEQFF
TRBJ2-7,TRBV5-1,CASSLAGGHEQYF
TRBJ2-1,TRBV19,CASSDRAEGFDEQFF
TRBJ2-1,TRBV7-9,CASSLEGLAGVVQKFF
TRBJ1-2,TRBV12-3/TRBV12-4,CASSPGTTIGYTF
TRBJ1-3,TRBV4-2,CASSQEGSASGNTIYF